This TCR beta chain was captured in a study of cytomegalovirus exposure and HLA in healthy donors (dated by TCRdb to about 2017). General notes on the study: According to a later analysis, the 110 or so validation repertoires were produced on the same platform as the roughly 720 repertoires of the first cohort. The study aimed to test whether signatures of past pathogen exposure could be identified by cataloging public T cell receptors. Besides the first cohort of roughly 660 subjects, a separate validation cohort made up of over 100 different subjects was used. To predict cytomegalovirus infection status, the study combined high-throughput TCR immunosequencing, statistical association of individual TCRs with disease status, and machine learning. Here is what the overall study found, with its caveats: Most TCR sequences were seen in very few donors, while some public TCRs were found in many individuals. The authors suggested that the approach could potentially be extended to other disease states and immunological phenotypes. All 130 or so repertoires were used to score co-occurrence in the validation cohort in a later analysis, because that analysis had no HLA typing for the cohort. In the study, roughly 160 TCR beta chains were listed as associated with cytomegalovirus. In both the original and validation cohorts, the classifier was reported to diagnose cytomegalovirus status with high specificity and sensitivity. A later analysis found that TCRs clustered in the first cohort also tended to co-occur in the roughly 120 validation repertoires, with 94% of cluster scores above 0. In vitro tests confirmed that a few of the cytomegalovirus-associated TCR beta chains recognize cytomegalovirus antigens.

Library prep was done by the immunoSEQ multiplex PCR assay. The authors' pipeline ran thus. A statistical classification framework was built to diagnose cytomegalovirus status from the catalog of TCR beta chain sequences. Drawn from immuneACCESS, this table holds only the in-frame rearrangements with V and J called that TCRdb kept. Clones are partly lost; checked studies trace under half to an unresolved V gene and leave the rest unexplained. Clonal size and the V and J genes are those of that table, whereas D and trimming came from the DNA. This sample holds 110,000 or so clones; 88% were observed only once. About 1.8% of the sample goes to the ten largest clones. As for this clone: Its recognized antigen is unknown. Base qualities were left out, and no much larger clone turns up one base away.

The donors belonged to the validation cohort of 120 subjects, which was separate from the approximately 610-subject first cohort. Inclusive of the bounding cysteine and phenylalanine, the CDR3 is 12 residues long. Only CDR3 DNA is held: 36 bases, read in frame from base 1. The germline V gene provides CDR1 KGHSH and CDR2 LQKENI. V has 8 bases trimmed and J has 7 bases trimmed; junction bases matching no gene number 5. The sequence derives from a man aged 18 to 30 in good health and CMV-seronegative. This receptor chain uses TRBV18 and TRBJ1-1; 9 bases in the junction line up with TRBD1. Sequencing was performed on PBMCs. The CDR3 loop reads CASRGQGSEAFF. The nucleotide sequence reads TGTGCCAGCCGGGGACAGGGCAGTGAAGCTTTCTTT.